Shown below are 24 T cell receptor beta chains from a single sample sequenced in a study of blood T cell repertoires in COVID-19. Using immunoSEQ multiplex PCR, the repertoire was profiled, and TCRdb retains in-frame clones only, with some absent. This table has about 150,000 clones, roughly three quarters appearing once. Sequencing was carried out using peripheral blood. The receptors stem from a woman aged 70 to 79 with COVID-19, enrolled during active disease.

This clone was picked up a small number of times. This chain links TRBV3-1 (or the pseudogene TRBV3-2) with TRBJ1-2; a weak D match, TRBD1 (6 bases). V lost 4 bases and J lost 8, with 17 bases in between. Germline CDR1 is LGHDT and CDR2 is YNNKEL (reference sequence). The CDR3 consists of 14 residues. The CDR3 reads CASSPQRGGSGYTF. Here the CDR3 DNA reads TGTGCCAGCAGCCCCCAAAGGGGGGGGAGCGGCTACACCTTC.

The gene calls are TRBV28 and TRBJ1-2; no clear D gene. Looked up from germline, CDR1 is MDHEN and CDR2 is SYDVKM. This CDR3 has 11 residues. Trimming removed 5 bases at V and 8 bases at J, with 9 bases between. The CDR3 nucleotides read TGTGCCAGCAGTCCCACGGGGGGCTACACCTTC. Its translation: CASSPTGGYTF.

The chain uses TRBV7-2 and TRBJ1-5; 7 bases map to TRBD1. The CDR3 has 14 amino acids. V lost 5 bases, J lost 3 bases, and 4 bases stayed unmatched. CDR1 and CDR2 from the germline V gene are SGHTA and FQGNSA. CDR3 protein: CASSQGTVNQPQHF. In DNA, the CDR3 is TGTGCCAGCAGCCAAGGGACAGTCAATCAGCCCCAGCATTTT.

The chain carries TRBV3-1 (or the pseudogene TRBV3-2) and TRBJ2-1; possible D gene TRBD2, 5 bases. CDR1 and CDR2 (germline): LGHDT, YNNKEL (reference sequence). The CDR3 covers 15 residues. V lost 0 bases, J lost 5 bases, and 11 bases lay in between. CDR3 DNA: TGTGCCAGCAGCCAAGATGGGTGGGAGAACAATGAGCAGTTCTTC. This sequence encodes CASSQDGWENNEQFF.

The chain combines TRBV5-1 with TRBJ2-3; the D gene is possibly TRBD1 (5 bases). This CDR3 comprises 15 residues. The V gene's germline CDR1 is SGHRS and CDR2 YFSETQ. Trimming removed 4 bases at V and 3 bases at J, with 15 bases between. The CDR3 loop reads CASSPAGAQTDTQYF. CDR3 bases: TGCGCCAGCAGCCCCGCTGGGGCCCAAACAGATACGCAGTATTTT.

The genes are TRBV18 and TRBJ2-6, with D possibly matching TRBD1 (6 bases). Trimming took off 6 bases at V and 4 bases at J, with 13 bases between the two ends. The CDR3 runs to 15 residues. Germline assignment: CDR1 KGHSH and CDR2 LQKENI. The CDR3 sequence is CASSPRGSGANVLTF. CDR3 DNA: TGTGCCAGCTCGCCGAGGGGGTCCGGGGCCAACGTCCTGACTTTC.

The rearrangement links TRBV28 to TRBJ1-5; TRBD1 matches at 8 bases. The CDR3 extends over 15 amino acids. The V segment lost 4 bases and the J segment 2 bases; nucleotides outside the gene matches: 4. Germline values: CDR1 MDHEN, CDR2 SYDVKM. CDR3 sequence: CASSSGTGRNQPQHF. The CDR3 DNA reads TGTGCCAGCAGTTCAGGGACAGGCCGCAATCAGCCCCAGCATTTT.

This clone was detected only once. The rearrangement links TRBV28 to TRBJ1-2; D perhaps matches TRBD1 (6 bases). Germline assignment: CDR1 MDHEN and CDR2 SYDVKM. The CDR3 is 14 residues long. V gave up 4 bases and J gave up 5 bases, with 14 bases separating them. CDR3 in DNA: TGTGCCAGCAGTTCCGGACAGCTAGGGTATGGCTACACCTTC. Protein sequence: CASSSGQLGYGYTF.

This chain uses TRBV5-1 with TRBJ2-3, with 7 positions matching TRBD2. Trimming cost V 4 bases and J 9 bases; bases outside gene matches: 8. CDR3 length equals 13 residues. Germline CDR1 reads SGHRS; CDR2 reads YFSETQ. CDR3 in DNA: TGCGCCAGCAGCCCGTTACTAGCGCCCACGCAGTATTTT. Translating gives CASSPLLAPTQYF.

Details on this clone: Additional DNA sequences in this sample encode the identical CDR3. This chain connects TRBV10-3 to TRBJ1-1; D is undetermined. This CDR3 comprises 14 residues. The germline V gene has CDR1 ENHRY and CDR2 SYGVKD. V was trimmed by 6 bases and J by 0 bases, leaving 11 bases between them. The CDR3 reads CAISGRGMNTEAFF. The CDR3 DNA reads as TGTGCCATCAGCGGTCGGGGTATGAACACTGAAGCTTTCTTT.

The V and J genes are TRBV24-1 and TRBJ2-2, with TRBD2 as a possible D gene (5 bases). Germline loops: CDR1 KGHDR, CDR2 SFDVKD. The germline V and J ends were trimmed by 4 bases and 4 bases, with 12 bases remaining between them. This CDR3 comprises 15 residues. CDR3 in DNA: TGTGCCACCAGTGACCCAACTAGGGTCACCGGGGAGCTGTTTTTT. This encodes CATSDPTRVTGELFF.

The chain links TRBV11-1 to TRBJ2-7; 7 positions agree with TRBD1. The trim removed 4 bases at V and 0 bases at J, leaving 9 bases unmatched. From germline, CDR1 is SGHAT and CDR2 FQDESV (reference sequence). The CDR3 is 16 residues long. For the CDR3, the DNA is TGTGCCAGCAGCTCCGCCGCTTCAGGGGGCTCCTACGAGCAGTACTTC. It yields the protein CASSSAASGGSYEQYF.

This clone was detected many times. The rearrangement uses TRBV10-3 and TRBJ1-1, with TRBD1 identical over 7 bases. Germline V lookup: CDR1 ENHRY, CDR2 SYGVKD. V trimming: 4 bases; J trimming: 1 base; junction bases outside the gene matches: 0. The CDR3 contains 13 residues. The CDR3 here is CAISAGGNTEAFF. CDR3 sequence (DNA): TGTGCCATCAGTGCAGGGGGGAACACTGAAGCTTTCTTT.

This chain uses TRBV28 with TRBJ2-7; 8 nucleotides agree with TRBD1. V lost 6 bases and J lost 5; bases outside the gene matches: 9. The CDR3 runs to 14 residues. Germline V gene sequence: CDR1 MDHEN, CDR2 SYDVKM. CDR3 sequence: CASREGQGMNEQYF. In nucleotides, the CDR3 is TGTGCCAGCAGGGAAGGACAGGGCATGAACGAGCAGTACTTC.

The J gene is TRBJ1-6, the V gene TRBV6-2 or TRBV6-3, with D possibly being TRBD1 (5 bases). Trimming left V 4 bases short and J 7 bases short, with 14 bases between. Germline CDR1 is MNHEY and CDR2 is SVGEGT. This CDR3 comprises 15 residues. DNA of the CDR3: TGTGCCAGCAGTTCCGCGGGACGCCTAAATTCACCCCTCCACTTT. This encodes CASSSAGRLNSPLHF.

This clone was seen only a few times. This rearrangement joins TRBV11-2 to TRBJ2-3, with 8 positions matching TRBD2. The CDR3 has 16 residues. Unmatched junction bases numbered 5, after V lost 0 bases and J lost 3 bases. CDR1 is SGHAT, CDR2 FQNNGV, per germline. The CDR3 coding sequence is TGTGCCAGCAGCTTAGATCTAAGCGGGGGAACAGATACGCAGTATTTT. This translates into CASSLDLSGGTDTQYF.

The genes are TRBV6-5 and TRBJ2-5; TRBD2 might be the D (6 bases). The ends were cut back, 5 bases at V and 5 bases at J, with 15 bases in the middle. The CDR3 is 14 amino acids. Germline CDR1 is MNHEY and CDR2 is SVGAGI. CDR3 in DNA: TGTGCCAGCAGTATCTCGGCGGGGCGGGAGACCCAGTACTTC. This translates into CASSISAGRETQYF.

The chain is built from TRBV19 and TRBJ2-2; perhaps TRBD1 as D (6 bases). CDR1 is LNHDA and CDR2 is SQIVND in the germline V gene (reference sequence). The CDR3 has 14 amino acids. The V end lost 10 bases, the J end lost 0 bases, and 12 bases lay between the germline ends. The CDR3 DNA reads TGTGCCACGAAGTACAGGGCGAACACCGGGGAGCTGTTTTTT. This gives the protein CATKYRANTGELFF.

This chain joins TRBV4-3 and TRBJ2-3; TRBD1 is a possible D gene (6 bases). The CDR3 runs 16 residues. Per the germline V gene, CDR1 is LGHNA and CDR2 is YSLEER. V lost 2 bases and J lost 2, with 14 bases in between. CDR3 sequence reads: CASSQNSGTFTDTQYF. For the CDR3, the DNA is TGCGCCAGCAGCCAAAACTCCGGGACATTCACAGATACGCAGTATTTT.

There are a few counts of this clone. This chain uses TRBV6-1 with TRBJ2-7, with 7 nucleotides matching TRBD1. The germline CDR1 and CDR2 sequences are MNHNS and SASEGT. The V segment lost 2 bases and the J segment 6 bases; nucleotides outside the gene matches: 7. This CDR3 has 14 amino acids. Here the CDR3 reads CASSENRGSAEQYF. The CDR3 DNA reads TGTGCCAGCAGTGAAAACAGGGGCTCGGCCGAGCAGTACTTC.

This chain uses TRBV19 with TRBJ2-3, with 11 bases matching TRBD2. With 3 bases clipped from V and 7 bases from J, the junction kept 9 bases outside the gene matches. Germline CDR1 LNHDA, CDR2 SQIVND (reference sequence). There are 16 residues in the CDR3. The CDR3 sequence: CASSILLAGGPNTQYF. The CDR3 DNA sequence: TGTGCCAGTAGTATTCTTCTAGCGGGGGGCCCAAATACGCAGTATTTT.

This clone was seen just once. The V gene is TRBV7-3, the J gene TRBJ2-2; D call uncertain. Germline V gene sequence: CDR1 SGHTA, CDR2 FQGTGA. The CDR3 is made up of 14 amino acids. Deletions cut 0 bases from V and 8 bases from J, with 10 bases between. This CDR3 is CASSLTPPSGELFF. The CDR3 region has the DNA TGTGCCAGCAGCTTAACCCCTCCTTCTGGGGAGCTGTTTTTT.

This chain joins TRBV28 and TRBJ1-5; 12 positions agree with TRBD1. Germline V gene sequence: CDR1 MDHEN, CDR2 SYDVKM. The length of the CDR3 is 19 residues. V gave up 2 bases and J gave up 0 bases; unmatched junction bases: 8. The DNA for the CDR3 is TGTGCCAGCAGTTTAGGGACAGGGGGCCTCACTTATAGCAATCAGCCCCAGCATTTT. Residues: CASSLGTGGLTYSNQPQHF.

This rearrangement joins TRBV14 to TRBJ1-6; no clear D. CDR3 size: 13 residues. V was trimmed by 4 bases and J by 10 bases, leaving 11 bases between them. Germline V gives CDR1 SGHDN, CDR2 FVKESK. The CDR3 region is CASSPTRLSPLHF. The DNA for the CDR3 is TGTGCCAGCAGCCCTACCCGGTTATCACCCCTCCACTTT.